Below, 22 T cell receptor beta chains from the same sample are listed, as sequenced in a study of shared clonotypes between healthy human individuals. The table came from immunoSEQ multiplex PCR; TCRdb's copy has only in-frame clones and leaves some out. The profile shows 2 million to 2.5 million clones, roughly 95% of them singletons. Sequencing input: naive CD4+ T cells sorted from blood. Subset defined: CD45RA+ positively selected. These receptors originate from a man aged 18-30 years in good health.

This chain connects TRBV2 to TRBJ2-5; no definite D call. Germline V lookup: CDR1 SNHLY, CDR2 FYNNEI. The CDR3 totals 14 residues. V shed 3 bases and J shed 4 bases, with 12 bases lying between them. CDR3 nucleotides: TGTGCCAGCAGTGAGAGTTTCCAGATAGAGACCCAGTACTTC. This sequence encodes CASSESFQIETQYF. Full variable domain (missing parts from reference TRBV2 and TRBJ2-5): EPEVTQTPSHQVTQMGQEVILRCVPISNHLYFYWYRQILGQKVEFLVSFYNNEISEKSEIFDDQFSVERPDGSNFTLKIRSTKLEDSAMYFCASSESFQIETQYFGPGTRLLVL.

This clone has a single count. The CDR3 reads CASIRVPWGRPSSTDTQYF. Here the CDR3 DNA reads TGTGCCAGCATCCGAGTCCCCTGGGGTCGTCCTAGTTCCACAGATACGCAGTATTTT. The chain employs TRBV21-1 and TRBJ2-3. TRBV21-1 is marked as a pseudogene. The length of the CDR3 is 19 residues.

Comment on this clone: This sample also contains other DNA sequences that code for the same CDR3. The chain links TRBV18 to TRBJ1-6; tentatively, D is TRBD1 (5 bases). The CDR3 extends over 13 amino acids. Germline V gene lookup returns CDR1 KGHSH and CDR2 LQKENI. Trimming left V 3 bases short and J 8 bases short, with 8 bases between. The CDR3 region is CASSPTGDSPLHF. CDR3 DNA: TGTGCCAGCTCACCTACAGGAGATTCACCCCTCCACTTT.

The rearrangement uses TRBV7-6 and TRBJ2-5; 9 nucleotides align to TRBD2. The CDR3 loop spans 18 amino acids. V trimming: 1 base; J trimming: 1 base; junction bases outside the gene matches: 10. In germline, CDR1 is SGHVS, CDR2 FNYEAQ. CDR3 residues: CASSLGLLASGIQETQYF. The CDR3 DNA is TGTGCCAGCAGCTTAGGCTTACTGGCTAGCGGGATCCAAGAGACCCAGTACTTC.

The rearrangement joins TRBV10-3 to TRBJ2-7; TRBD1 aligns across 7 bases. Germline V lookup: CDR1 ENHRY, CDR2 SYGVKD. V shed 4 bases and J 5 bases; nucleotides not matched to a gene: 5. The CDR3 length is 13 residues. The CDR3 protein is CAISGYRGDEQYF. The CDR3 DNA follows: TGTGCCATCAGTGGATACAGGGGTGACGAGCAGTACTTC.

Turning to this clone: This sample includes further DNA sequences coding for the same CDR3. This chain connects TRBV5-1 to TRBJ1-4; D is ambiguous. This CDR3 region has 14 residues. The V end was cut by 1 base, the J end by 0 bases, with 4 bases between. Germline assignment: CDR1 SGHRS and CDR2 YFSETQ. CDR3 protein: CASSLRATNEKLFF. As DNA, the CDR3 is TGCGCCAGCAGCTTGAGGGCAACTAATGAAAAACTGTTTTTT.

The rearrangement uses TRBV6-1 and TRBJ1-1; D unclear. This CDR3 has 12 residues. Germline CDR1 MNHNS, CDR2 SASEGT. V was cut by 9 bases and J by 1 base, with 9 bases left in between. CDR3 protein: CASSRQNTEAFF. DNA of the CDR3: TGTGCCAGTTCGAGGCAGAACACTGAAGCTTTCTTT.

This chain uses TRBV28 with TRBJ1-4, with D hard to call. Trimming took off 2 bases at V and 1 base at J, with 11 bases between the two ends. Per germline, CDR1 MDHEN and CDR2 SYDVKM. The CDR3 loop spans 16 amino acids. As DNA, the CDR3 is TGTGCCAGCAGTTTACTCCCCCAGCAAACTAATGAAAAACTGTTTTTT. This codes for CASSLLPQQTNEKLFF.

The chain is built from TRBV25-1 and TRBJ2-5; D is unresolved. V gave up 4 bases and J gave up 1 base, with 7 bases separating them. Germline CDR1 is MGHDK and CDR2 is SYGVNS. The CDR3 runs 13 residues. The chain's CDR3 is CASSGIVQETQYF. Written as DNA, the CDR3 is TGTGCCAGCAGTGGCATAGTCCAAGAGACCCAGTACTTC.

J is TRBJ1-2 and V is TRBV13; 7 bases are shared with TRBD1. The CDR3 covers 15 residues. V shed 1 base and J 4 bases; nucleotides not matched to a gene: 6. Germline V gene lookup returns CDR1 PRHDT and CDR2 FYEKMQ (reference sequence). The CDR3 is CASSLVDRASYGYTF. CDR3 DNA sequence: TGTGCCAGCAGCTTAGTCGACAGGGCCTCCTATGGCTACACCTTC.

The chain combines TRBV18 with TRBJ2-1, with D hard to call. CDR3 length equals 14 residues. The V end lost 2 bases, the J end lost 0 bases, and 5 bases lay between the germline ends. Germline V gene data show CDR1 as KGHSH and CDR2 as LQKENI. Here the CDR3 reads CASSPDISYNEQFF. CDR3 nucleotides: TGTGCCAGCTCACCAGATATCTCCTACAATGAGCAGTTCTTC.

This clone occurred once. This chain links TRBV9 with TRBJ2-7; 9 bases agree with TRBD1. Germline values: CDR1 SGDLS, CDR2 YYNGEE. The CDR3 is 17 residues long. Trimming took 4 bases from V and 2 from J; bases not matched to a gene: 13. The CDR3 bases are TGTGCCAGCAGCCAAGGAGGGGGACAGGGTTTTGCCTACGAGCAGTACTTC. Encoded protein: CASSQGGGQGFAYEQYF.

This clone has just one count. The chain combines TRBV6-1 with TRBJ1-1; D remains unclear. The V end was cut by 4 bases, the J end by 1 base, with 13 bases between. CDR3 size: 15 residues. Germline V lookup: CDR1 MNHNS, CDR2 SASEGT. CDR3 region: CASSVSLQQNTEAFF. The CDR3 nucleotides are TGTGCCAGCAGTGTGAGTTTACAGCAGAACACTGAAGCTTTCTTT.

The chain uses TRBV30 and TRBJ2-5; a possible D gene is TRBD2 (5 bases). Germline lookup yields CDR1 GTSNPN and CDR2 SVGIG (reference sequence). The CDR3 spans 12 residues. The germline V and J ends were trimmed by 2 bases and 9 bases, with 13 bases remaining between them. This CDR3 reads CAWSPNPGAQYF. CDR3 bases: TGTGCCTGGAGTCCCAACCCCGGGGCCCAGTACTTC.

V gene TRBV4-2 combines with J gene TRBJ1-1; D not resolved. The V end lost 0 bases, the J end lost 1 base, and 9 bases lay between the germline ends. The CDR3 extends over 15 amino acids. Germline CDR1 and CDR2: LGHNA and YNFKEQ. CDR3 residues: CASSQDLAGNTEAFF. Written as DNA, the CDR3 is TGTGCCAGCAGCCAAGATCTGGCAGGGAACACTGAAGCTTTCTTT.

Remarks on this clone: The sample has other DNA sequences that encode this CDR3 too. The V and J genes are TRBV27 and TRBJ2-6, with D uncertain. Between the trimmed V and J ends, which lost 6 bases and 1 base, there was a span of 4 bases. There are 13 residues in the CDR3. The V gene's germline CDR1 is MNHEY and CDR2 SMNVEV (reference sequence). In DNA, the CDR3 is TGTGCCAGCAGGCCGTCTGGGGCCAACGTCCTGACTTTC. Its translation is CASRPSGANVLTF. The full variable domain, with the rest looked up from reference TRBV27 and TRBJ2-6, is EAQVTQNPRYLITVTGKKLTVTCSQNMNHEYMSWYRQDPGLGLRQIYYSMNVEVTDKGDVPEGYKVSRKEKRNFPLILESPSPNQTSLYFCASRPSGANVLTFGAGSRLTVL.

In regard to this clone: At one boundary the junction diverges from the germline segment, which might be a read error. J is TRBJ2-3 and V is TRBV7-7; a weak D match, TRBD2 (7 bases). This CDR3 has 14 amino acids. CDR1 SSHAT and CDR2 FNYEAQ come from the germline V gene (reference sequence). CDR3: CASSSGGRTDTQYF. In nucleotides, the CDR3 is TGTGCTAGCAGCTCGGGGGGCCGTACAGATACGCAGTATTTT. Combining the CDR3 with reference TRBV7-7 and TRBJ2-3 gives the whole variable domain GAGVSQSPRYKVTKRGQDVTLRCDPISSHATLYWYQQALGQGPEFLTYFNYEAQPDKSGLPSDRFSAERPEGSISTLTIQRTEQRDSAMYRCASSSGGRTDTQYFGPGTRLTVL.

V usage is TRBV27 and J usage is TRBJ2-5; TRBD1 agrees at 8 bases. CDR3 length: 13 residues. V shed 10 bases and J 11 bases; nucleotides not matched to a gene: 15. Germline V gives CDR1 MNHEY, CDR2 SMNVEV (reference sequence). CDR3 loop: CATSPRGQGKQYF. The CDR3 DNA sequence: TGTGCCACCTCCCCCCGCGGACAGGGAAAACAGTACTTC.

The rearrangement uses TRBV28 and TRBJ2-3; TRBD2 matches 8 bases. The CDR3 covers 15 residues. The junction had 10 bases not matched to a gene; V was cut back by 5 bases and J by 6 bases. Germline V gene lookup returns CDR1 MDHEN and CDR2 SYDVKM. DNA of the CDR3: TGTGCCAGCAGTCCCCCGGGACTAGTTTCTGATACGCAGTATTTT. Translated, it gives CASSPPGLVSDTQYF.

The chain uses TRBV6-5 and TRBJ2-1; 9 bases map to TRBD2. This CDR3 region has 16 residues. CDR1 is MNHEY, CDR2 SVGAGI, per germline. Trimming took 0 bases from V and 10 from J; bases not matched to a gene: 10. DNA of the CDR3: TGTGCCAGCAGTTACTCGCTGCCTAGCGGGGCCGGCGAGCAGTTCTTC. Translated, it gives CASSYSLPSGAGEQFF.

CDR3 nucleotides: TGTGCCAGCAGCTTACTAGGTAAAGCCCGCAGATCTGGAAACACCATATATTTT. Residues: CASSLLGKARRSGNTIYF. The V call is TRBV7-2, the J call TRBJ1-3; D gene unclear. V was trimmed by 2 bases and J by 1 base, leaving 18 bases between them. Germline V gene sequence: CDR1 SGHTA, CDR2 FQGNSA. The CDR3 has 18 residues.

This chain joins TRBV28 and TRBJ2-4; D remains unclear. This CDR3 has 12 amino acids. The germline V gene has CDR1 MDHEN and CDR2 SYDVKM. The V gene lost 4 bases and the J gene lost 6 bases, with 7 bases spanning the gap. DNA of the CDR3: TGTGCCAGCAGTTCAGACATAAACATTCAGTACTTC. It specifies CASSSDINIQYF. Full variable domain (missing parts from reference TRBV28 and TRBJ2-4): DVKVTQSSRYLVKRTGEKVFLECVQDMDHENMFWYRQDPGLGLRLIYFSYDVKMKEKGDIPEGYSVSREKKERFSLILESASTNQTSMYLCASSSDINIQYFGAGTRLSVL.